A selection of T cell receptor beta chains follows, all from one sample in a study of T cells expressing NK-cell markers. Using the 5' RACE reads, TCRdb records one entry per CDR3 protein without DNA. This table lists roughly 380,000 distinct CDR3 sequences. Source material: blood T cells: a sorted CD56 or NKG2C T cell subset, CD4+ or CD8+ T cells, or bulk PBMC T cells (not recorded which). These receptor sequences come from a man aged 18 to 69 in good health. The CDR3 runs from the conserved cysteine through the conserved F or W.

TRBV3-1	TRBJ1-3	CASSQGRVRNTIYF
TRBV5-1	TRBJ2-3	CASARNRQATDTQYF
TRBV5-6	TRBJ1-2	CASSRQGISYGYTF
TRBV3-1	TRBJ2-1	CASSQDLGGGGATLQYEQFF
TRBV2	TRBJ1-1	CASSRVRKGTEAFF
TRBV6-5	TRBJ2-2	CASSFPRTGRAGELFF
TRBV20-1	TRBJ1-5	CSAREGLQQPQHF
TRBV7-2	TRBJ2-7	CASSRVAGAYEQYF
TRBV9	TRBJ2-3	CASAWGDTSTDTQYF
TRBV15	TRBJ2-4	CATSRDSSDIQYF
TRBV6-5	TRBJ2-3	CASRLHGDTQYF
TRBV5-5	TRBJ1-2	CASSKDRDGYTF
TRBV6-5	TRBJ2-2	CASSSRPTGDTGELFF
TRBV19	TRBJ2-1	CASSNPSAIYNEQFF